The rows below give T cell receptor beta chains drawn from one sample of a study of CXCR3-negative and CXCR3-positive naive CD8 T cells. With the 5' RACE reads reprocessed, TCRdb shows one record per CDR3 protein and no DNA. The sample holds some 10,000 distinct CDR3 sequences. Sequencing was performed on naive CXCR3- CD8+ T cells from blood. The receptors derive from a human donor in good health. Some clones in this sample may be carry-over from other donors' samples. Each CDR3 is given with its conserved first and last residue. Clone sizes are given selectively: once, few, many, or a class where the clone is expanded.

TRBV5-4	TRBJ2-7	-	CASSFDSSGSYEQYF
TRBV7-8	TRBJ1-5	-	CASSPLGGNQPQHF
TRBV7-8	TRBJ1-1	medium-sized	CASSSDGYEAFF
TRBV29-1	TRBJ2-3	medium-sized	CSVEDRSDTQYF
TRBV29-1	TRBJ2-5	-	CSVDLPGQGETQYF
TRBV6-6	TRBJ1-1	-	CASSYSQAEAFF
TRBV21-1	TRBJ2-7	-	CASRRRTTSKGYEQYF
TRBV5-5	TRBJ1-2	medium-sized	CASSAAGSDYGYTF
TRBV5-4	TRBJ2-5	-	CASSLVAGEETQYF
TRBV29-1	TRBJ2-1	medium-sized	CSATGLGEQFF
TRBV19	TRBJ2-1	-	CASSSSTSGSSLRFF
TRBV7-8	TRBJ2-7	-	CASSLSSGSSYEQYF
TRBV5-1	TRBJ2-7	-	CASSFQGYEQYF
TRBV2	TRBJ2-7	-	CATQDRSASYEQYF
TRBV6-5	TRBJ1-1	medium-sized	CASSFGSEAFF
TRBV20-1	TRBJ2-3	medium-sized	CSASTSGRVRSDTQYF
TRBV25-1	TRBJ1-1	medium-sized	CASSEARDTEAFF
TRBV29-1	TRBJ1-4	-	CSVLDRGGEKLFF
TRBV19	TRBJ1-1	-	CASSKGQGATEAFF
TRBV20-1	TRBJ1-4	medium-sized	CSARAGLDEKLFF
TRBV11-3	TRBJ2-3	-	CASSPRDGASTDTQYF
TRBV27	TRBJ1-1	-	CASSTRDRPNTEAFF
TRBV10-3	TRBJ2-1	-	CAISELEGITYNEQFF
TRBV29-1	TRBJ2-3	-	CSVDGLAGKTRSDTQYF
TRBV7-8	TRBJ1-2	medium-sized	CASTSGHQLLDYGYTF
TRBV28	TRBJ2-5	-	CASGSGDGETQYF
TRBV7-6	TRBJ1-1	-	CASSPTGGAPEAFF
TRBV2	TRBJ1-1	-	CASSDGEGVAFF
TRBV5-4	TRBJ1-2	medium-sized	CATEGQGNYGYTF
TRBV2	TRBJ2-3	-	CASRDRGLAGDTQYF
TRBV12-3/TRBV12-4	TRBJ1-3	-	CASRWDRGPGNTIYF
TRBV19	TRBJ1-1	-	CASSPRTGVNTEAFF
TRBV5-1	TRBJ2-1	-	CASRGGLNGHNEQFF
TRBV11-2	TRBJ2-3	-	CASSFGGPLYGTQYF
TRBV7-2	TRBJ2-3	-	CASSSSAGSTDTQYF
TRBV20-1	TRBJ1-1	-	CSALPGGPEGDPF
TRBV20-1	TRBJ2-7	-	CSARDIGDRAYEQYF
TRBV11-2	TRBJ2-1	-	CASSSGAYNEQFF
TRBV6-2/TRBV6-3	TRBJ2-1	-	CASSWGVATYNEQFF
TRBV29-1	TRBJ2-5	medium-sized	CSVAGQTKETQYF
TRBV24-1	TRBJ2-1	-	CATRGTYNEQFF
TRBV19	TRBJ1-1	-	CASSIGGAGHTEAFF
TRBV6-5	TRBJ2-7	medium-sized	CASSYSEGPLYEQYF
TRBV28	TRBJ1-2	-	CASSLTGTYGYTF
TRBV2	TRBJ2-7	-	CAGSSGIYEQYF
TRBV29-1	TRBJ1-1	-	CSVEGDSTEAFF
TRBV27	TRBJ2-5	-	CARGLAVETQYF
TRBV12-3/TRBV12-4	TRBJ1-5	medium-sized	CASSSGGPNQPQHF
TRBV11-3	TRBJ1-4	medium-sized	CASSLESAGTNEKLFF
TRBV5-1	TRBJ2-1	medium-sized	CASSLRSNNEQFF
TRBV13	TRBJ2-1	-	CASSLGRKGSSYNEQFF
TRBV4-1	TRBJ2-1	medium-sized	CASSQFLGGQGYNEQFF
TRBV6-2/TRBV6-3	TRBJ2-3	-	CASSYSLLGGDPDTQYF
TRBV12-3/TRBV12-4	TRBJ1-3	medium-sized	CASSRDRGGNTIYF
TRBV28	TRBJ2-2	-	CASSLIRSGELFF
TRBV5-1	TRBJ1-6	-	CASSPDLSSPLHF